A selection of T cell receptor beta chains follows, all from one sample in a study of molecular identifiers for immune sequencing clone quantification. TCRdb re-called the PCR reads through MiXCR, storing one row per CDR3 protein. The sample includes 460,000 or so distinct CDR3 sequences, under 30% of them seen just once. The sequenced sample consisted of naive CD8+ T cells from blood, with Jurkat cell RNA spiked in. The receptors were gathered from a human donor in good health. Some libraries in this study had Jurkat cell RNA spiked in. The CDR3 runs from the conserved cysteine through the conserved F or W. The D gene is left open where the match is weak. Size is stated for part of the rows, as once, few or many counts, or as a class when the clone is expanded.

D gene: .; clone size: .; V gene: TRBV11-2; J gene: TRBJ2-6; CDR3 DNA: TGTGCCAGCAGCCCCGGACGGCCTACCCTCCCTGGGGCCAACGTCCTGACTTTC; CDR3 protein: CASSPGRPTLPGANVLTF
D gene: .; clone size: many; V gene: TRBV7-2; J gene: TRBJ2-7; CDR3 DNA: TGTGCCAGCAGCTTAGTTCCCGGCTCCTACGAGCAGTACTTC; CDR3 protein: CASSLVPGSYEQYF
D gene: .; clone size: .; V gene: TRBV6-1; J gene: TRBJ1-5; CDR3 DNA: TGTGCCAGCAGTGAAGAATTGACAGAGTATAGCAATCAGCCCCAGCATTTT; CDR3 protein: CASSEELTEYSNQPQHF
D gene: .; clone size: many; V gene: TRBV28; J gene: TRBJ2-5; CDR3 DNA: TGTGCCAGCAGTTTATACGCTTCGGGCCCGGAGACCCAGTACTTC; CDR3 protein: CASSLYASGPETQYF
D gene: .; clone size: many; V gene: TRBV4-2; J gene: TRBJ2-7; CDR3 DNA: TGTGCCAGCAGCCAAGATCAGGGTACCGTCGGGGAGCAGTACTTC; CDR3 protein: CASSQDQGTVGEQYF
D gene: TRBD1; clone size: few; V gene: TRBV27; J gene: TRBJ1-4; CDR3 DNA: TGTGCCAGCAGTTTTTCCGGCAGGGGGCCCGAAACAACTAATGAAAAACTGTTTTTT; CDR3 protein: CASSFSGRGPETTNEKLFF
D gene: .; clone size: many; V gene: TRBV7-9; J gene: TRBJ2-5; CDR3 DNA: TGTGCCACCGCCGGGGTGTCAGAGACCCAGTACTTC; CDR3 protein: CATAGVSETQYF
D gene: .; clone size: .; V gene: TRBV20-1; J gene: TRBJ2-7; CDR3 DNA: TGCAGTGCTCCCCAGGGCCCTTACGAGCGGTACTTC; CDR3 protein: CSAPQGPYERYF
D gene: .; clone size: .; V gene: TRBV6-5; J gene: TRBJ1-2; CDR3 DNA: TGTGCCAGCAGTTACGGCAGAAACTATGGCTACACCTTC; CDR3 protein: CASSYGRNYGYTF
D gene: .; clone size: .; V gene: TRBV7-6; J gene: TRBJ1-4; CDR3 DNA: TGTGCCAGCAGCTTACTGGAGGGAGGACATGAAAAACTGTTTTTT; CDR3 protein: CASSLLEGGHEKLFF
D gene: .; clone size: .; V gene: TRBV5-1; J gene: TRBJ1-1; CDR3 DNA: TGCGTCAGCAGCTTGAACACTGAAGCTTTCTTT; CDR3 protein: CVSSLNTEAFF
D gene: .; clone size: many; V gene: TRBV11-2; J gene: TRBJ2-1; CDR3 DNA: TGTGCCAGCAGCTTAGGCCATGAGCAGTTCTTC; CDR3 protein: CASSLGHEQFF
D gene: TRBD2; clone size: few; V gene: TRBV4-3; J gene: TRBJ2-7; CDR3 DNA: TGCGCCAGCAGCTCCAGAGCGGGGATCTCCTACGAGCAGTACTTC; CDR3 protein: CASSSRAGISYEQYF
D gene: .; clone size: .; V gene: TRBV19; J gene: TRBJ2-2; CDR3 DNA: TGTGCCAGTAGTGTGGTCCGGGACGGCAACACCGTGGAGCTGTTTTTT; CDR3 protein: CASSVVRDGNTVELFF
D gene: .; clone size: .; V gene: TRBV28; J gene: TRBJ1-1; CDR3 DNA: TGTGCCAGCAGTCTCTACCAGGGGATGGTGGCCACTGAAGCTTTCTTT; CDR3 protein: CASSLYQGMVATEAFF
D gene: .; clone size: few; V gene: TRBV7-9; J gene: TRBJ1-1; CDR3 DNA: TGTGCCAGCAGCCCACCGACAGGAAAGAACACTGAAGCTTTCTTT; CDR3 protein: CASSPPTGKNTEAFF
D gene: .; clone size: many; V gene: TRBV20-1; J gene: TRBJ2-7; CDR3 DNA: TGCAGTGCTGCCGGGACGTTCTCCTACGAGCAGTACTTC; CDR3 protein: CSAAGTFSYEQYF
D gene: .; clone size: .; V gene: TRBV6-6; J gene: TRBJ2-4; CDR3 DNA: TGTGCCAGCAGTTACACTACCTATGAAAACATTCAGTACTTC; CDR3 protein: CASSYTTYENIQYF
D gene: TRBD2; clone size: many; V gene: TRBV10-2; J gene: TRBJ2-3; CDR3 DNA: TGCGCCAGCAGTGAAGGGGGACTAGCGGGTTCAGATACGCAGTATTTT; CDR3 protein: CASSEGGLAGSDTQYF
D gene: TRBD2; clone size: .; V gene: TRBV18; J gene: TRBJ2-2; CDR3 DNA: TGTGCCAGCTCACCTACTAGCGGGAATCCCGGGGAGCTGTTTTTT; CDR3 protein: CASSPTSGNPGELFF
D gene: TRBD2; clone size: .; V gene: TRBV11-1; J gene: TRBJ2-3; CDR3 DNA: TGTGCCAGCAGCTCCGGGGGGTACACAGATACGCAGAATTTT; CDR3 protein: CASSSGGYTDTQNF
D gene: .; clone size: few; V gene: TRBV24-1; J gene: TRBJ1-1; CDR3 DNA: TGTGCCACCAGGGGATCTTGGGAGAACACTGAAGCTTTCTTT; CDR3 protein: CATRGSWENTEAFF
D gene: .; clone size: .; V gene: TRBV4-3; J gene: TRBJ1-1; CDR3 DNA: TGCGCCAGCAGCCAAGATAGAACAGTAGGCACTGAAGCTTTCTTT; CDR3 protein: CASSQDRTVGTEAFF
D gene: TRBD1; clone size: many; V gene: TRBV7-2; J gene: TRBJ2-1; CDR3 DNA: TGTGCCAGCAGCTCGACAGGGTTTGACTACAATGAGCAGTTCTTC; CDR3 protein: CASSSTGFDYNEQFF
D gene: .; clone size: .; V gene: TRBV27; J gene: TRBJ2-5; CDR3 DNA: TGTGCCTGCAGCCTCGGTGCCGAAGAGACCCAGTACTTC; CDR3 protein: CACSLGAEETQYF